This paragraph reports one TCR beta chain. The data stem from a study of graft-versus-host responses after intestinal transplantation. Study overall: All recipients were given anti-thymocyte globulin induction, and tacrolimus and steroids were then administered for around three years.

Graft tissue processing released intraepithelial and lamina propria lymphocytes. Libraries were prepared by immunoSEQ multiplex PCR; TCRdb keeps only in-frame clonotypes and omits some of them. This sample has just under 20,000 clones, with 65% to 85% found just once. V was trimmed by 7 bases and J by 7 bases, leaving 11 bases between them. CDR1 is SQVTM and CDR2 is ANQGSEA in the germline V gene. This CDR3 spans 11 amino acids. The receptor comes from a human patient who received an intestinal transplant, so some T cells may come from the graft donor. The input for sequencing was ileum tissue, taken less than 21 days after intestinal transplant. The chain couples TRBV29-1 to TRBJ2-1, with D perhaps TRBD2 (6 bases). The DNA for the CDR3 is TGCAGCGCGAGACGGGAGAATGAGCAGTTCTTC. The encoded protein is CSARRENEQFF.